These 14 T cell receptor beta chains were all obtained from the same sample, sequenced in a study of T cell changes during pregnancy in multiple sclerosis. The method was immunoSEQ multiplex PCR; TCRdb's version includes in-frame clones alone and lacks a portion of them. The data show more than 55,000 clones, with approximately 90% seen just once and about 3.8% held by the top ten. The sample here was peripheral blood, taken after pregnancy. These receptors were collected from a female donor in good health, enrolled as a control in a pregnancy study.

The chain links TRBV2 to TRBJ2-3, with TRBD2 as a possible D gene (5 bases). Germline V lookup: CDR1 SNHLY, CDR2 FYNNEI. Between the trimmed V and J ends, which lost 7 bases and 2 bases, there was a span of 13 bases. This CDR3 has 14 amino acids. The CDR3 region is CASNQRRPTDTQYF. The CDR3 DNA follows: TGTGCCAGCAACCAGCGGAGACCCACAGATACGCAGTATTTT.

The gene calls are TRBV7-2 and TRBJ2-3; TRBD2 agrees at 9 bases. Germline CDR1 and CDR2: SGHTA and FQGNSA. This CDR3 comprises 16 residues. The V gene end was trimmed by 5 bases and the J gene end by 0 bases; junction bases not matched to a gene: 6. The DNA of the CDR3 is TGTGCCAGCAGCGGTGGACTAGCGCAGAGCACAGATACGCAGTATTTT. Its translation: CASSGGLAQSTDTQYF.

The gene calls are TRBV9 and TRBJ1-3; 9 nucleotides match TRBD1. The CDR3 is 20 residues long. V lost 4 bases to trimming and J lost 0 bases; unmatched junction nucleotides: 17. Per the germline V gene, CDR1 is SGDLS and CDR2 is YYNGEE. The CDR3 DNA is TGTGCCAGCAGCCCATCAGTAGGGACAGGGCCTCAGTCCTCTGGAAACACCATATATTTT. Translated, it gives CASSPSVGTGPQSSGNTIYF.

The chain has TRBV14 and TRBJ2-1, with 7 bases aligning to TRBD1. In germline, CDR1 is SGHDN, CDR2 FVKESK. The trim removed 6 bases at V and 7 bases at J, leaving 12 bases unmatched. The CDR3 covers 15 residues. DNA for the CDR3: TGTGCCAGCAGAAGGTCCAGGGGGACGGAAAATGAGCAGTTCTTC. This gives the protein CASRRSRGTENEQFF.

V gene TRBV4-2 combines with J gene TRBJ2-7; D not certain. Trimming cost V 2 bases and J 4 bases, with 6 bases left between them. CDR3 length: 12 residues. From germline, CDR1 is LGHNA and CDR2 YNFKEQ. Here the CDR3 DNA reads TGTGCCAGCAGCCAAAATAATTACGAGCAGTACTTC. Its protein is CASSQNNYEQYF.

This clone was picked up one time. The chain links TRBV18 to TRBJ2-1; 7 bases fit TRBD2. Trimming took 1 base from V and 6 from J; bases not matched to a gene: 6. Germline V gene sequence: CDR1 KGHSH, CDR2 LQKENI. CDR3 size: 15 residues. The CDR3 is CASSPLAGELNEQFF. DNA of the CDR3: TGTGCCAGCTCACCACTGGCGGGAGAGCTCAATGAGCAGTTCTTC.

As to this clone: At one end, the junction sequence differs from germline, possibly due to a read error. The V gene is TRBV7-7, the J gene TRBJ2-1, with 10 bases that match TRBD1. This CDR3 region has 13 residues. Per germline, CDR1 SSHAT and CDR2 FNYEAQ (reference sequence). The CDR3 sequence is CASSSDRGQQQFF. CDR3 nucleotides: TGTGCTAGCAGCTCAGACAGGGGGCAACAGCAGTTCTTC.

The chain uses TRBV6-6 and TRBJ2-7; TRBD2 agrees at 8 bases. With V trimmed by 0 bases and J by 0 bases, 4 bases remained unmatched. Germline loops: CDR1 MNHNY, CDR2 SVGAGI (reference sequence). The CDR3 is 16 residues long. CDR3: CASSYSGTRNSYEQYF. In DNA, the CDR3 is TGTGCCAGCAGTTACTCAGGGACTAGGAACTCCTACGAGCAGTACTTC.

The CDR3 DNA reads TGTGCCAGCACCCAACTAGCGGGCACAGATACGCAGTATTTT. Protein sequence: CASTQLAGTDTQYF. The chain has TRBV6-1 and TRBJ2-3; 8 positions agree with TRBD2. Unmatched junction bases numbered 4, after V lost 7 bases and J lost 1 base. Germline values: CDR1 MNHNS, CDR2 SASEGT. The CDR3 extends over 14 amino acids.

The chain carries TRBV5-4 and TRBJ1-2; 12 nucleotides line up with TRBD1. Trimming cost V 4 bases and J 4 bases; bases outside gene matches: 8. The CDR3 sequence is 16 residues long. Germline V gene lookup returns CDR1 SGHNT and CDR2 YYREEE (reference sequence). CDR3 in amino acids: CASSPPGTGGLYGYTF. In DNA, the CDR3 is TGTGCCAGCAGCCCCCCCGGGACAGGGGGCCTCTATGGCTACACCTTC.

CDR3 amino acids: CASSPRGSQETQYF. Here the CDR3 DNA reads TGTGCCAGCAGCCCGAGAGGTTCACAAGAGACCCAGTACTTC. V and J are TRBV7-8 and TRBJ2-5; D gene uncertain. Trimming removed 5 bases at V and 2 bases at J, with 12 bases between. This CDR3 has 14 residues. CDR1 and CDR2 from the germline V gene are SGHVS and FQNEAQ.

The rearrangement uses TRBV27 and TRBJ2-7; 10 bases map to TRBD2. V trimming: 5 bases; J trimming: 2 bases; junction bases outside the gene matches: 18. Germline assignment: CDR1 MNHEY and CDR2 SMNVEV (reference sequence). The CDR3 is 19 amino acids. The CDR3 is CASSPSTSGTSFPPYEQYF. Here the CDR3 DNA reads TGTGCCAGCAGTCCCTCCACTAGCGGGACGTCTTTTCCTCCCTACGAGCAGTACTTC.

The chain carries TRBV29-1 and TRBJ2-2; 8 bases fit TRBD2. With V trimmed by 6 bases and J by 4 bases, 4 bases remained unmatched. The CDR3 runs to 13 residues. CDR1 and CDR2 from the germline V gene are SQVTM and ANQGSEA. The CDR3 spells CSVSGRITGELFF. CDR3 nucleotide sequence: TGCAGCGTGAGCGGGAGAATCACCGGGGAGCTGTTTTTT.

The V and J genes are TRBV2 and TRBJ2-2; the match to TRBD1 covers 7 bases. Trimming took 1 base from V and 5 from J; bases not matched to a gene: 4. The V gene's germline CDR1 is SNHLY and CDR2 FYNNEI. This CDR3 comprises 15 residues. CDR3: CASSEDRGRTGELFF. For the CDR3, the DNA is TGTGCCAGCAGTGAAGACAGGGGACGGACCGGGGAGCTGTTTTTT.